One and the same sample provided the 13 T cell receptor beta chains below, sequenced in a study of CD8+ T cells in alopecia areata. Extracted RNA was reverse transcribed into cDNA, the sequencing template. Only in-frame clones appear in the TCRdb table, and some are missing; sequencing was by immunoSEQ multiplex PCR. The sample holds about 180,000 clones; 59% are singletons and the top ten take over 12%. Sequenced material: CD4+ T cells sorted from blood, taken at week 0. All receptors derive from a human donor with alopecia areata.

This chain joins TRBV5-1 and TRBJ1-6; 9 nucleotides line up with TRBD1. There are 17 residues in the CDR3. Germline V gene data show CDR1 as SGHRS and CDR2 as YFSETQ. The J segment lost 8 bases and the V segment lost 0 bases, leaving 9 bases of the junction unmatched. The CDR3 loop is CASSLAHGTGMHSPLHF. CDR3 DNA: TGCGCCAGCAGCTTGGCCCACGGGACAGGGATGCATTCACCCCTCCACTTT.

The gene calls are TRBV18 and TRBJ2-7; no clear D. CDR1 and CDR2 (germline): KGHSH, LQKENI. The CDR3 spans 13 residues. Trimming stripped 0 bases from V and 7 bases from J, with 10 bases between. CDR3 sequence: CASSPPGSEEQYF. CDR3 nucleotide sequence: TGTGCCAGCTCACCACCGGGATCGGAAGAGCAGTACTTC.

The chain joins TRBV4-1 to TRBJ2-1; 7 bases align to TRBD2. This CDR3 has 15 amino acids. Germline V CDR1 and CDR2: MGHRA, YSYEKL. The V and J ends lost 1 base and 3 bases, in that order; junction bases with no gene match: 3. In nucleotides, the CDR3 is TGCGCCAGCAGCCAAGCTCAGCGGGGCTACAATGAGCAGTTCTTC. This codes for CASSQAQRGYNEQFF.

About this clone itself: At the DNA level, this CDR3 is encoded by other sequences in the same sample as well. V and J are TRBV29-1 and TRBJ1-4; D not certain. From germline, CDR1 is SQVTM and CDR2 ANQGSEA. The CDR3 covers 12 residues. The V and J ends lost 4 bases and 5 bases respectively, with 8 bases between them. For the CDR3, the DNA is TGCAGCGTTGGAACCCCGAATGAAAAACTGTTTTTT. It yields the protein CSVGTPNEKLFF.

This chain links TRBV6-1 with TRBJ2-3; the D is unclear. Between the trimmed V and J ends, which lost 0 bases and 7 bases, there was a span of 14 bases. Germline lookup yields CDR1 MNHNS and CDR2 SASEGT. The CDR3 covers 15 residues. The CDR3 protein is CASSEASAEFYTQYF. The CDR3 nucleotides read TGTGCCAGCAGTGAAGCGTCCGCAGAATTTTATACGCAGTATTTT.

This CDR3 is CSVRGGPWDEQFF. The CDR3 DNA follows: TGCAGCGTTCGCGGGGGGCCATGGGATGAGCAGTTCTTC. The genes are TRBV29-1 and TRBJ2-1; 8 bases match TRBD2. The junction had 8 bases not matched to a gene; V was cut back by 5 bases and J by 8 bases. The CDR3 consists of 13 residues. The germline V gene encodes CDR1 SQVTM and CDR2 ANQGSEA.

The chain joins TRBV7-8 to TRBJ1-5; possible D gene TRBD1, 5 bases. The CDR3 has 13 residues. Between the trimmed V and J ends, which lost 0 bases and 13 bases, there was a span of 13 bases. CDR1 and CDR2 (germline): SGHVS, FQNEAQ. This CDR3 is CASSLAGGDPQHF. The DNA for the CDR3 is TGTGCCAGCAGCTTAGCCGGAGGGGACCCTCAGCATTTT.

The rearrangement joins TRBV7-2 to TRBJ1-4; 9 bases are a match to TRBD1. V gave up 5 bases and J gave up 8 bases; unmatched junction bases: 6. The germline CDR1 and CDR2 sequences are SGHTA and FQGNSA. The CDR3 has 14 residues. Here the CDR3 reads CASSGQGIWEKLFF. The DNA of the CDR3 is TGTGCCAGCAGCGGACAGGGGATCTGGGAAAAACTGTTTTTT. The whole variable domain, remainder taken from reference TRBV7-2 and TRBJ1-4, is GAGVSQSPSNKVTEKGKDVELRCDPISGHTALYWYRQSLGQGLEFLIYFQGNSAPDKSGLPSDRFSAERTGGSVSTLTIQRTQQEDSAVYLCASSGQGIWEKLFFGSGTQLSVL.

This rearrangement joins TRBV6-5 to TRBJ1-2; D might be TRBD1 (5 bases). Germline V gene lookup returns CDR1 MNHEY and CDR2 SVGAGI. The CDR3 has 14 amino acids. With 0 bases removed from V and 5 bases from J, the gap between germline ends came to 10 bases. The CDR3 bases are TGTGCCAGCAGTTACTCGACAGTTGATTATGGCTACACCTTC. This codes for CASSYSTVDYGYTF.

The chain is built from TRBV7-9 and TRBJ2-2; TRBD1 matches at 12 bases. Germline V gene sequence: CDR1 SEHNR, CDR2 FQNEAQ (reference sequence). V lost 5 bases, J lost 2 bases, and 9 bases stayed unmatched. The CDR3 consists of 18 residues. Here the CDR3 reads CASSQMTGQGANTGELFF. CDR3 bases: TGTGCCAGCAGCCAGATGACGGGACAGGGGGCAAACACCGGGGAGCTGTTTTTT.

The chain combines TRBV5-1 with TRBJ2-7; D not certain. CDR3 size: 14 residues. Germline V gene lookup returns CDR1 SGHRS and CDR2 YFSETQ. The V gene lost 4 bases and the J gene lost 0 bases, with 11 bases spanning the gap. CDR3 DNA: TGCGCCAGCAGCGCGGACCCGAACTCCTACGAGCAGTACTTC. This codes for CASSADPNSYEQYF.

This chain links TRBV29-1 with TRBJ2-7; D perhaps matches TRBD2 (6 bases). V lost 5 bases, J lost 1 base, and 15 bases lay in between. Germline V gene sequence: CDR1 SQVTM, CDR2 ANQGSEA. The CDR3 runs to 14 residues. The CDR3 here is CSVQPPGLSYEQYF. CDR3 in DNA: TGCAGCGTTCAACCTCCGGGACTTTCCTACGAGCAGTACTTC.

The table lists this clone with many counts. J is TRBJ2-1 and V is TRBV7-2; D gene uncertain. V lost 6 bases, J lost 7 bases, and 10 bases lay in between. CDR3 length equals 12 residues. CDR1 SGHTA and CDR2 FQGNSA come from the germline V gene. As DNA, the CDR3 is TGTGCCAGCAGATCGACCGCAAATGAGCAGTTCTTC. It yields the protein CASRSTANEQFF.